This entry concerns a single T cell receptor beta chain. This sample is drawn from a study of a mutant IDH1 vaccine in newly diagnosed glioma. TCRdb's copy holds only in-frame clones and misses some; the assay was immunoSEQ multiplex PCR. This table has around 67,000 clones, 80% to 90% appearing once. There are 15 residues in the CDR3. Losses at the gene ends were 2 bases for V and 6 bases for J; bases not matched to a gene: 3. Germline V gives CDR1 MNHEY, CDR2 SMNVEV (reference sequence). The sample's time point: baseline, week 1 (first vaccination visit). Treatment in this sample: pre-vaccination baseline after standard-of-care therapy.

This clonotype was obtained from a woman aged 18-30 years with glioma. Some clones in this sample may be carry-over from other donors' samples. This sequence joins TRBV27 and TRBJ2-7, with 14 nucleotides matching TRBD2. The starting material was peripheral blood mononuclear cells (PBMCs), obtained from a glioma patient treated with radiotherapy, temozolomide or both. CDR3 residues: CASSLATSGRGEQYF. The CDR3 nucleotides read TGTGCCAGCAGTTTAGCGACTAGCGGGAGGGGCGAGCAGTACTTC.